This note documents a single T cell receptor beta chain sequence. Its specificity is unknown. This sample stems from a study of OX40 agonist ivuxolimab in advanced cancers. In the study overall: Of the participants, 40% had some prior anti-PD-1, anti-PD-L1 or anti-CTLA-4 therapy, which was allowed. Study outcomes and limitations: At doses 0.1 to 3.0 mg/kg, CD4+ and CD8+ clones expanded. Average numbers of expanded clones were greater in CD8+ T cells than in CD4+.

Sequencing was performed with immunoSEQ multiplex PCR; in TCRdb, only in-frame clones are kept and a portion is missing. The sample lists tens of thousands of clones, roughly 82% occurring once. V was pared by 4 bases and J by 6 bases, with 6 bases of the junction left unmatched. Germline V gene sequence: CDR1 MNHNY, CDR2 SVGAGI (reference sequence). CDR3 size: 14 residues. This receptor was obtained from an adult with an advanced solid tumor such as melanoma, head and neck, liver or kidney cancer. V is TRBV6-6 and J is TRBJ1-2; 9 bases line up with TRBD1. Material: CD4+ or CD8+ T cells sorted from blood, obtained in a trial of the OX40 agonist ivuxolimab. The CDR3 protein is CASSSWDRANGYTF. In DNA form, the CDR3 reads TGTGCCAGCAGTTCCTGGGACAGGGCGAATGGCTACACCTTC.